The 21 T cell receptor beta chains below come from one sample, sequenced in a study of shared clonotypes between healthy human individuals. Assay: immunoSEQ multiplex PCR; the TCRdb copy retains only in-frame clones and omits some. The data hold more than 550,000 clones, with 90% observed a single time. The source material was memory CD8+ T cells from PBMCs. Regarding subset: CD45RO+ cells pooled with CCR7-negative TemRA cells. All receptors derive from a man between 18 and 29 years old in good health. Some clones in this sample may be carry-over from other donors' samples.

On this clone: Other DNA sequences within the sample encode an identical CDR3. J is TRBJ2-1 and V is TRBV4-1; 12 positions match TRBD1. The V and J ends lost 6 bases and 7 bases, in that order; junction bases with no gene match: 7. Germline CDR1 is MGHRA and CDR2 is YSYEKL. The CDR3 contains 15 residues. This chain's CDR3 is CASRPGQGAGNEQFF. DNA of the CDR3: TGCGCCAGCAGACCGGGACAGGGGGCAGGGAATGAGCAGTTCTTC.

CDR3 sequence: CASSLRDRPPSEQYF. For the CDR3, the DNA is TGTGCCAGCAGCCTAAGGGACAGGCCTCCCTCTGAGCAGTACTTC. The gene calls are TRBV14 and TRBJ2-7, with 8 bases matching TRBD1. Germline CDR1 SGHDN, CDR2 FVKESK. The CDR3 runs 15 residues. The ends lost 4 bases at V and 7 bases at J; junction bases unmatched: 12. Filled out from reference TRBV14 and TRBJ2-7, the complete variable domain reads EAGVTQFPSHSVIEKGQTVTLRCDPISGHDNLYWYRRVMGKEIKFLLHFVKESKQDESGMPNNRFLAERTGGTYSTLKVQPAELEDSGVYFCASSLRDRPPSEQYFGPGTRLTVT.

CDR3 DNA: TGTGCCAGCAGCACCCCGGGGCTAGCGGGGTACGAGCAGTACTTC. This gives the protein CASSTPGLAGYEQYF. This chain links TRBV5-4 with TRBJ2-7; 9 bases map to TRBD2. The CDR3 is 15 amino acids. CDR1 is SGHNT, CDR2 YYREEE, per germline (reference sequence). The J segment lost 4 bases and the V segment lost 4 bases, leaving 9 bases of the junction unmatched.

V is TRBV9 and J is TRBJ1-3, with no clear D. Trimming took off 0 bases at V and 7 bases at J, with 11 bases between the two ends. CDR1 is SGDLS and CDR2 is YYNGEE in the germline V gene. The CDR3 sequence is 14 residues long. DNA for the CDR3: TGTGCCAGCAGCGTAGGTCGCTCCGGTAACACCATATATTTT. It codes for CASSVGRSGNTIYF.

The J gene is TRBJ1-1, the V gene TRBV7-9, with unresolved D. Trimming shortened V by 3 bases and J by 4 bases, and 15 bases separated the two germline ends. Germline CDR1 is SEHNR and CDR2 is FQNEAQ (reference sequence). This CDR3 is built from 15 residues. The CDR3 loop reads CASSFTTLTPTEAFF. As DNA, the CDR3 is TGTGCCAGCAGCTTCACGACCCTAACTCCCACTGAAGCTTTCTTT.

V usage is TRBV6-6 and J usage is TRBJ2-5; 9 nucleotides align to TRBD1. The CDR3 has 14 amino acids. Germline CDR1 is MNHNY and CDR2 is SVGAGI (reference sequence). V lost 5 bases and J lost 1; bases outside the gene matches: 2. The CDR3 nucleotides are TGTGCCAGCAGTCAACAGGGGGCCCAAGAGACCCAGTACTTC. This gives the protein CASSQQGAQETQYF.

The rearrangement uses TRBV28 and TRBJ1-2, with 9 bases lining up with TRBD1. The CDR3 has 17 residues. V shed 5 bases and J 4 bases; nucleotides not matched to a gene: 14. CDR1 is MDHEN, CDR2 SYDVKM, per germline. CDR3: CASSRGTGNLWIYGYTF. The CDR3 coding sequence is TGTGCCAGCAGTCGCGGGACAGGGAACCTTTGGATCTATGGCTACACCTTC.

The rearrangement uses TRBV30 and TRBJ1-2, with D possibly TRBD1 on 6 matching bases. CDR3 size: 15 residues. Trimming took 0 bases from V and 5 from J, leaving 16 bases between them. Germline CDR1 GTSNPN, CDR2 SVGIG (reference sequence). CDR3 coding DNA: TGTGCCTGGAGTGTCCTCGATGAGGGGGGGTATGGCTACACCTTC. The encoded protein is CAWSVLDEGGYGYTF.

The chain recombines TRBV6-1 with TRBJ1-5; D is unclear. Germline V lookup: CDR1 MNHNS, CDR2 SASEGT. V was trimmed by 2 bases and J by 3 bases, leaving 11 bases between them. The CDR3 contains 15 residues. Here the CDR3 reads CASSESGAFNQPQHF. The CDR3 nucleotides are TGTGCCAGCAGTGAATCTGGAGCTTTCAATCAGCCCCAGCATTTT.

V usage is TRBV29-1 and J usage is TRBJ2-7; 9 bases are a match to TRBD2. The V gene's germline CDR1 is SQVTM and CDR2 ANQGSEA. This CDR3 is 14 amino acids long. Trimming cost V 7 bases and J 2 bases; bases outside gene matches: 9. The CDR3: CSARGGRDPYEQYF. Here the CDR3 DNA reads TGCAGCGCCCGAGGCGGGAGGGACCCCTACGAGCAGTACTTC.

V gene TRBV7-8 combines with J gene TRBJ1-1; no clear D gene. V lost 5 bases, J lost 1 base, and 14 bases lay in between. CDR3 size: 15 residues. The germline V gene has CDR1 SGHVS and CDR2 FQNEAQ. The CDR3 DNA sequence: TGTGCCAGCAGCCCATTCTTGGCCTGGAACACTGAAGCTTTCTTT. This sequence encodes CASSPFLAWNTEAFF.

The V gene is TRBV15, the J gene TRBJ2-7, with a tentative D call TRBD1 (6 bases). Deletions cut 1 base from V and 6 bases from J, with 13 bases between. CDR1 LNHNV and CDR2 YYDKDF come from the germline V gene (reference sequence). This CDR3 comprises 14 residues. DNA for the CDR3: TGTGCCACCAGCAGAGTACAGGGAAACCGCGAGCAGTACTTC. Its protein is CATSRVQGNREQYF.

This clone has just one count. The chain carries TRBV2 and TRBJ2-2, with 10 bases identical to TRBD2. CDR1 SNHLY and CDR2 FYNNEI come from the germline V gene. J gave up 5 bases and V 8 bases, and 17 bases lay outside the gene matches. This CDR3 region has 18 residues. CDR3 amino acids: CASSLGLAGEWGTGELFF. CDR3 nucleotides: TGTGCCAGCTCTTTGGGGCTAGCGGGAGAATGGGGTACCGGGGAGCTGTTTTTT.

The chain is built from TRBV6-4 and TRBJ2-7; TRBD2 agrees at 8 bases. The CDR3 is 14 residues long. Germline trimming cut 0 bases from V and 4 bases from J; bases unmatched to any gene: 2. CDR1 and CDR2 from the germline V gene are MRHNA and SNTAGT. The CDR3 DNA reads TGTGCCAGCAGTGACTCCTTAGCGGGGTACGAGCAGTACTTC. Residues: CASSDSLAGYEQYF.

The CDR3 spells CASSQEGSELWQETQYF. The CDR3 DNA follows: TGTGCCAGCTCCCAGGAGGGTTCAGAATTGTGGCAAGAGACCCAGTACTTC. The chain joins TRBV7-7 to TRBJ2-5, with D perhaps matching TRBD2 (6 bases). Germline values: CDR1 SSHAT, CDR2 FNYEAQ (reference sequence). V was clipped by 8 bases and J by 2 bases, with 24 bases between them. The CDR3 is made up of 17 amino acids.

This CDR3 reads CSVEDYEGIHGYTF. Written as DNA, the CDR3 is TGCAGCGTTGAAGATTATGAGGGCATCCATGGCTACACCTTC. The chain links TRBV29-1 to TRBJ1-2; D not resolved. This CDR3 is 14 amino acids long. The germline V and J ends were trimmed by 0 bases and 6 bases, with 14 bases remaining between them. Germline CDR1 is SQVTM and CDR2 is ANQGSEA.

The rearrangement joins TRBV9 to TRBJ1-1, with D maybe TRBD1 (6 bases). The germline CDR1 and CDR2 sequences are SGDLS and YYNGEE. Trimming shortened V by 4 bases and J by 4 bases, and 11 bases separated the two germline ends. The CDR3 has 13 residues. In nucleotides, the CDR3 is TGTGCCAGCAGCTCACAGGGTTTCACTGAAGCTTTCTTT. Translating it yields CASSSQGFTEAFF.

Remarks on this clone: This same CDR3 is encoded by further DNA sequences in the sample. V usage is TRBV7-9 and J usage is TRBJ2-5; tentatively, D is TRBD1 (6 bases). Germline V gene sequence: CDR1 SEHNR, CDR2 FQNEAQ (reference sequence). The CDR3 has 14 residues. Trimming removed 5 bases from V and 2 bases from J, with 12 bases in between. The CDR3, as DNA: TGTGCCAGCAGCCTTCGGACAGATCAAGAGACCCAGTACTTC. Its protein product is CASSLRTDQETQYF.

The chain carries TRBV29-1 and TRBJ1-2, with 12 bases matching TRBD1. This CDR3 has 14 amino acids. J lost 8 bases, V lost 6 bases, and 10 bases had no gene match. In germline, CDR1 is SQVTM, CDR2 ANQGSEA. The chain's CDR3 is CSVDPGQGAPGYTF. DNA of the CDR3: TGCAGCGTAGATCCGGGACAGGGGGCGCCGGGCTACACCTTC.

The chain couples TRBV27 to TRBJ1-2, with D possibly matching TRBD1 (6 bases). CDR1 MNHEY and CDR2 SMNVEV come from the germline V gene (reference sequence). V was clipped by 7 bases and J by 0 bases, with 18 bases between them. The CDR3 runs to 16 residues. CDR3 residues: CASTPRGRGPNYGYTF. In DNA, the CDR3 is TGTGCCAGCACTCCACGAGGCAGGGGCCCTAACTATGGCTACACCTTC.

A few counts support this clone. The chain joins TRBV27 to TRBJ1-2; D is unresolved. With 8 bases removed from V and 8 bases from J, the gap between germline ends came to 12 bases. The CDR3 is 11 amino acids. Germline V CDR1 and CDR2: MNHEY, SMNVEV (reference sequence). In DNA, the CDR3 is TGTGCCAGCCGCGGGCCCGAGGGCTACACCTTC. Translation gives CASRGPEGYTF.